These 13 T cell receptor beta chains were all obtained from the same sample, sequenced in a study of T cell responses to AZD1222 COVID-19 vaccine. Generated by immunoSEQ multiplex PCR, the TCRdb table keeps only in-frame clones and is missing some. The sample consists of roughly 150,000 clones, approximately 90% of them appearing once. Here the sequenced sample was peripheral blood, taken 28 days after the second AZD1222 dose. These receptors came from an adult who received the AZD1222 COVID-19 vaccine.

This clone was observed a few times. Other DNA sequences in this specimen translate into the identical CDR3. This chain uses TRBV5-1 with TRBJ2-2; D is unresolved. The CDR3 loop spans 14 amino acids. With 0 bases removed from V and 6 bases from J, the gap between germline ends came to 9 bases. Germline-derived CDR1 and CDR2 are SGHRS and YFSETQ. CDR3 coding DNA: TGCGCCAGCAGCTTGGCGGGCGGCGCCGGGGAGCTGTTTTTT. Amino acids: CASSLAGGAGELFF.

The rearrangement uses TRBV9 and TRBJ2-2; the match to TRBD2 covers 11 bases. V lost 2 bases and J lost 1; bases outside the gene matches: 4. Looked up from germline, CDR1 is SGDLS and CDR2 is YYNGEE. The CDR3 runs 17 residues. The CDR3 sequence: CASSVGLAGGNTGELFF. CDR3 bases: TGTGCCAGCAGCGTCGGGCTAGCGGGGGGGAACACCGGGGAGCTGTTTTTT.

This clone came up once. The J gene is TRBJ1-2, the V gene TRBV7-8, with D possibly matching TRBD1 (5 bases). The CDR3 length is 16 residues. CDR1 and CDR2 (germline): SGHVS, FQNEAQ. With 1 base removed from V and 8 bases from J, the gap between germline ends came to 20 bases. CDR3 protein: CASSLVGRTGLDGYTF. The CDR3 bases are TGTGCCAGCAGCTTAGTGGGACGAACGGGCCTTGACGGCTACACCTTC.

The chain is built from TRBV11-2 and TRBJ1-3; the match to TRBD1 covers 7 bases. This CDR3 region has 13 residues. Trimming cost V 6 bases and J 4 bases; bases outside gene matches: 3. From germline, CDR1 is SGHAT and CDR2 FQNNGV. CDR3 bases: TGTGCCAGCAGACCCAGGGGGGGAAACACCATATATTTT. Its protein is CASRPRGGNTIYF.

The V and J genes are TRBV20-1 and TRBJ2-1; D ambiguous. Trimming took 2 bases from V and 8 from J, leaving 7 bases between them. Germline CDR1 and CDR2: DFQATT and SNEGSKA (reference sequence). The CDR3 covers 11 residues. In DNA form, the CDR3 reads TGCAGTGCTAGAATCATTGATGAGCAGTTCTTC. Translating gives CSARIIDEQFF.

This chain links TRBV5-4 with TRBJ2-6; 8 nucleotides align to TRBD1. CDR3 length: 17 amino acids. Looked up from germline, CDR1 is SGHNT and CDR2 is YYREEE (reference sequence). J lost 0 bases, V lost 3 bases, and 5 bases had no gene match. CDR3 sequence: CASSWQGARSGANVLTF. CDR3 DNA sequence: TGTGCCAGCAGCTGGCAGGGGGCCCGCTCTGGGGCCAACGTCCTGACTTTC.

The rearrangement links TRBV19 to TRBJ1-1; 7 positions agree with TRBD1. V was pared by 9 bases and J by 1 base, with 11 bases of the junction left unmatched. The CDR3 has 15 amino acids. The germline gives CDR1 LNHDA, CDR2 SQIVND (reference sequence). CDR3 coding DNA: TGTGCCAGCAGCACAACAGGGGTGGAGAACACTGAAGCTTTCTTT. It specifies CASSTTGVENTEAFF.

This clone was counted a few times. CDR3 in amino acids: CASSDRVIHEQYF. In nucleotides, the CDR3 is TGTGCCAGCAGCGACAGGGTTATCCACGAGCAGTACTTC. This chain uses TRBV28 with TRBJ2-7, with 7 bases fitting TRBD1. The V gene end was trimmed by 6 bases and the J gene end by 5 bases; junction bases not matched to a gene: 7. The germline CDR1 and CDR2 sequences are MDHEN and SYDVKM. The CDR3 consists of 13 residues.

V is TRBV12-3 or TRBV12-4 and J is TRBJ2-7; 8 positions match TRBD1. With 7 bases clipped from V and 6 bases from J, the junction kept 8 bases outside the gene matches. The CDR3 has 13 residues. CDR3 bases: TGTGCCAGCACCCAGGACAGGGCGGGCGAGCAGTACTTC. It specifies CASTQDRAGEQYF.

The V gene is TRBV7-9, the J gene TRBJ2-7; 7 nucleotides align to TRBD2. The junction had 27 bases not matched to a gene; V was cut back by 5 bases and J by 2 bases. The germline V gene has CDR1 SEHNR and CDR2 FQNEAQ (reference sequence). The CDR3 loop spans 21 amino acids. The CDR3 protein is CASSIPRGSGPSEGLTYEQYF. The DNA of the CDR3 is TGTGCCAGCAGCATCCCAAGGGGTAGCGGGCCCAGTGAGGGGCTCACCTACGAGCAGTACTTC. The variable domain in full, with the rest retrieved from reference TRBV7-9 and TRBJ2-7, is DTGVSQNPRHKITKRGQNVTFRCDPISEHNRLYWYRQTLGQGPEFLTYFQNEAQLEKSRLLSDRFSAERPKGSFSTLEIQRTEQGDSAMYLCASSIPRGSGPSEGLTYEQYFGPGTRLTVT.

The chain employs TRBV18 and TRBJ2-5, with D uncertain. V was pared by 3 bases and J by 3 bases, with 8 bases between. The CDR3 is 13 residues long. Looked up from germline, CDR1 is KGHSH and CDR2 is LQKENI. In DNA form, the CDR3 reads TGTGCCAGCTCACCTTCAGGCGAAGAGACCCAGTACTTC. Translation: CASSPSGEETQYF.

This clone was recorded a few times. The CDR3 region is CASSVENTGELFF. CDR3 in DNA: TGTGCCAGCAGTGTCGAGAACACCGGGGAGCTGTTTTTT. The chain carries TRBV6-4 and TRBJ2-2; no clear D. V was clipped by 4 bases and J by 1 base, with 4 bases between them. This CDR3 has 13 residues. In germline, CDR1 is MRHNA, CDR2 SNTAGT.

The CDR3 region is CASSLVVRGNEQFF. The CDR3 DNA is TGTGCCAGCAGCTTAGTGGTCAGGGGCAATGAGCAGTTCTTC. The V and J genes are TRBV7-2 and TRBJ2-7, with a tentative D call TRBD1 (6 bases). Matching the DNA end better, TRBJ2-1 makes the J call doubtful. The V gene's germline CDR1 is SGHTA and CDR2 FQGNSA. The CDR3 sequence is 14 residues long.